The present T cell receptor (beta chain) was sequenced within a study of CD8 T cells in Susac syndrome. Reverse transcription of about 0.5 to 1 ug RNA was performed with random hexamers. Amplification of TCR beta CDR3 across 54 Vbeta and 13 Jbeta was performed with immunoSEQ multiplex PCR. TCRdb itself ran the immunoSEQ multiplex PCR reads through MiXCR, one entry per CDR3 protein. This table holds approximately 190,000 distinct CDR3 sequences, about 95% found once. Sequencing used CD4+ T cells from PBMCs. This sequence was found in a human donor with multiple sclerosis.

The CDR3 DNA is TGCGCCAGCAGCTTGGGAGGGGGCTCGGGAGATACGCAGTATTTT. It translates to CASSLGGGSGDTQYF. The chain uses TRBV5-1 and TRBJ2-3; 7 positions agree with TRBD1. The CDR3 totals 15 residues. V shed 0 bases and J 5 bases; nucleotides not matched to a gene: 6. CDR1 and CDR2 from the germline V gene are SGHRS and YFSETQ. The full variable domain, rest sourced from reference TRBV5-1 and TRBJ2-3, is KAGVTQTPRYLIKTRGQQVTLSCSPISGHRSVSWYQQTPGQGLQFLFEYFSETQRNKGNFPGRFSGRQFSNSRSEMNVSTLELGDSALYLCASSLGGGSGDTQYFGPGTRLTVL.